This TCR beta chain was profiled in a study of T cell changes during pregnancy in multiple sclerosis. Measured with immunoSEQ multiplex PCR; TCRdb has only the in-frame clones, and not every one. The data contain over 40,000 clones, 88% of them singletons. From germline, CDR1 is GTSNPN and CDR2 SVGIG (reference sequence). This CDR3 has 12 residues. The J segment lost 11 bases and the V segment lost 4 bases, leaving 8 bases of the junction unmatched. This sample comprised CD4+ T cells from peripheral blood mononuclear cells, obtained in the second trimester of pregnancy. The TCR sequence derives from a female donor with multiple sclerosis, enrolled in a pregnancy study. The chain combines TRBV30 with TRBJ1-1; the match to TRBD1 covers 9 bases. The CDR3 region has the DNA TGTGCCTGGACCCCCGGACAGGGGAACGCTTTCTTT. Amino acids: CAWTPGQGNAFF.